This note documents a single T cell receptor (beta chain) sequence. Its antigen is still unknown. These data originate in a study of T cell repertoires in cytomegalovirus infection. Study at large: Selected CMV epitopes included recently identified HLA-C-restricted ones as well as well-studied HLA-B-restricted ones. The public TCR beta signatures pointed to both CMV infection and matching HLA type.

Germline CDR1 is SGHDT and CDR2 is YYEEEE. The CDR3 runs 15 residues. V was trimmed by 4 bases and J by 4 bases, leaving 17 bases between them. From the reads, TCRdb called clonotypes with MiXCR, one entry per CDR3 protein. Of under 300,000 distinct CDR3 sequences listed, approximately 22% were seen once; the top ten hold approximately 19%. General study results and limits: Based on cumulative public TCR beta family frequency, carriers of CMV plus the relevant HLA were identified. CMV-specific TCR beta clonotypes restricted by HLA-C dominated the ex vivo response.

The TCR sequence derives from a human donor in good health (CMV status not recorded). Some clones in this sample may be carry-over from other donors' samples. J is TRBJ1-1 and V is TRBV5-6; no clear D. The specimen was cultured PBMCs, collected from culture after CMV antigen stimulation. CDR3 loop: CASSPLRREGTEAFF. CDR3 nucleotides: TGTGCCAGCAGCCCGCTGCGGAGGGAAGGCACTGAAGCTTTCTTT.